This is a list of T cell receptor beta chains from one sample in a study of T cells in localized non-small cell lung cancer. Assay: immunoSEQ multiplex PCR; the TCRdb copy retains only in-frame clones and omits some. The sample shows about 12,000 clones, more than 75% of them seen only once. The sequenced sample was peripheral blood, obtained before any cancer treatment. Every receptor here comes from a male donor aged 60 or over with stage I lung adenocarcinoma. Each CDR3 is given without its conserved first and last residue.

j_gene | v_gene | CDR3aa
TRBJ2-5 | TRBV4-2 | ASSPGTSGLRFLGETQY
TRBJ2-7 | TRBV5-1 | ASSSTFRASYEQY
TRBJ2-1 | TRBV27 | ASRGRGLASEQF
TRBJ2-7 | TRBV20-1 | SASGGIEQY
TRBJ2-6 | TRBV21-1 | ASSRCKQSRANVLT
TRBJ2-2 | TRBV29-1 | SVGTPSTGELF
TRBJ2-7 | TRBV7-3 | ASSPHGEGPYEQY
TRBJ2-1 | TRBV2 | ASTSDSRLKF
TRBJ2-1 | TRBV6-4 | ASSRLAGPYNEQF
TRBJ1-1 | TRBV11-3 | ASSLAGHTEAF
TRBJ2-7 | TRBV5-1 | ASSLDGSTIYEQY
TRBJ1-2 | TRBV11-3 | ASSSSPNTGTGFYGYT
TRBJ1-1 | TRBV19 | ASNPGRPGQANTEAF
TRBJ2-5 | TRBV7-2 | ASSKNRGHIETQY
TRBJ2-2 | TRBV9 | ASSLSGGTGGELF
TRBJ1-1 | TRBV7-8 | ASSLDEVRPEAF
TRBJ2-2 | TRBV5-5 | ASSSRTSGVNANTGELF
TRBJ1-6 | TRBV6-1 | ASSESDSAYNSPLH
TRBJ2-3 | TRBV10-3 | AISELGPSTDTQY
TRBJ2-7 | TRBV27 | ASSSPGTGVDEQY
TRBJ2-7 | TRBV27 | ASSSKSSYEQY
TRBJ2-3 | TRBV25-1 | ASSLGSGDTQY
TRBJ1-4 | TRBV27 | ASSLYEKLF
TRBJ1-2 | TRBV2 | ATKGTQPNYGYT
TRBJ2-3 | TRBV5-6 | ASSRTGIVSDTQY
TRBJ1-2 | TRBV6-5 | ASREFYGYT
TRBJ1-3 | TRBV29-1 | SGTEPGNTIY
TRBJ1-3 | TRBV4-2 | ASSPRVPSGNTIY
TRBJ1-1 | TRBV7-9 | ASSLEANTEAF
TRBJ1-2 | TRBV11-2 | ASSLEIGSMYGYT
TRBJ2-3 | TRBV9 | ASSVGGGRTDTQY
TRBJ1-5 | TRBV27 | ASASRLTGGYSNQPQH
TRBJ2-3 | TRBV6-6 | ASQTSGADTQY
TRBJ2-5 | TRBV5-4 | ASSTLGQGNQETQY
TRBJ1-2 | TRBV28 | ASSLFTGFNYGYT
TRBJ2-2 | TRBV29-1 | SVDRGLNTGELF
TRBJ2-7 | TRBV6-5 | ASSYAGTLGEQY
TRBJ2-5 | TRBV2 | ASTYGRQETQY
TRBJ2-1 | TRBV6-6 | ASRAGDRGDYNEQF
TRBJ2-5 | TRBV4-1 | ASSQDLADRGRETQY
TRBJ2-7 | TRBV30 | AWSELDRYEQY
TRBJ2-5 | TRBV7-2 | ASSSGLAGGQETQY
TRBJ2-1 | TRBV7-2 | ASSSGSPRGNEQF
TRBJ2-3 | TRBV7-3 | ASSPGTDTQY
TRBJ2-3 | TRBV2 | ASTMGLTDTQY
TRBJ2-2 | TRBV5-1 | ASSLVGQKGGELF
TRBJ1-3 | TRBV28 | ASSPRGREGRSGNTIY
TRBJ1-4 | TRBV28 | ASSLPGQWNEKLF